These 6 T cell receptor beta chains share one sample of origin, sequenced in a study of identical twins (TCRdb year 2016). Libraries were prepared through 5' RACE. Sequencer: Illumina HiSeq 2000. The public reads were reanalyzed by TCRdb: fastp trimming at Q25, MiXCR alignment, in-frame beta chains only. Merged by CDR3 protein, the rows form single entries marked with the most common genes and DNA. This sample is represented by more than 250,000 distinct CDR3 sequences; about 8% of them were singletons. Of the sample, approximately 2.1% falls within the top ten clones. The same data also went into a second study, on yellow fever vaccine responses in identical twins.

The sample was memory (CD45RO+) T cells sorted from blood. Sample cell subset or site, as interpreted from the label and publication: CD45RO+ enriched T cells. These receptors were collected from a woman in her late teens or twenties in good health.

This sequence joins TRBV7-9 and TRBJ1-1, with no clear D. The CDR3 extends over 14 amino acids. The germline V gene has CDR1 SEHNR and CDR2 FQNEAQ (reference sequence). The CDR3 DNA follows: TGTGCTATTTACTGGGCAGGATTGAACACTGAAGCTTTCTTT. Residues: CAIYWAGLNTEAFF.

At least ten counts were recorded for this clonotype. V gene TRBV7-9 combines with J gene TRBJ1-1, with 7 nucleotides matching TRBD1. The CDR3 is 15 residues long. Losses at the gene ends were 2 bases for V and 0 bases for J; bases not matched to a gene: 3. CDR1 and CDR2 from the germline V gene are SEHNR and FQNEAQ (reference sequence). This CDR3 reads CASSLTGQLNTEAFF. The CDR3 DNA reads as TGTGCCAGCAGCTTAACGGGACAGCTGAACACTGAAGCTTTCTTT.

V usage is TRBV20-1 and J usage is TRBJ2-1, with 7 bases fitting TRBD2. The V segment lost 3 bases and the J segment 4 bases; nucleotides outside the gene matches: 6. The CDR3 has 14 amino acids. Germline V gene data show CDR1 as DFQATT and CDR2 as SNEGSKA (reference sequence). The CDR3 sequence is CSASRQRGYNEQFF. In DNA, the CDR3 is TGCAGTGCTAGCCGTCAGCGGGGATACAATGAGCAGTTCTTC.

The chain couples TRBV5-1 to TRBJ2-1, with D perhaps matching TRBD2 (6 bases). Germline V gene sequence: CDR1 SGHRS, CDR2 YFSETQ. This CDR3 comprises 14 residues. V lost 3 bases and J lost 10, with 17 bases in between. The CDR3 bases are TGCGCCAGCAGCTCCGGGACTGCGCGAATGGAGCAGTTCTTC. This codes for CASSSGTARMEQFF.

This clonotype was counted between two and nine times. The chain has TRBV15 and TRBJ1-1; D is perhaps TRBD1 (5 bases). Trimming pared 4 bases from V and 1 base from J, leaving 25 bases between. CDR1 LNHNV and CDR2 YYDKDF come from the germline V gene (reference sequence). The CDR3 has 19 residues. The CDR3 loop is CATSIDVWTTTEKNTEAFF. CDR3 bases: TGTGCCACCAGCATCGATGTTTGGACAACTACCGAGAAGAACACTGAAGCTTTCTTT.

The V call is TRBV4-1, the J call TRBJ1-6; 9 nucleotides match TRBD1. The trim removed 4 bases at V and 8 bases at J, leaving 6 bases unmatched. In germline, CDR1 is MGHRA, CDR2 YSYEKL. The length of the CDR3 is 15 residues. CDR3 sequence (DNA): TGCGCCAGCAGCCCCGGACAGGGGCCCCATTCACCCCTCCACTTT. Its translation: CASSPGQGPHSPLHF.